Listed below are T cell receptor beta chains from one sample, sequenced in a study of spatial heterogeneity in lung cancer. TCRdb analysed the 5' RACE reads with MiXCR anew, one entry per CDR3 protein. Of under 150,000 distinct CDR3 sequences in the sample, more than 10% were seen once. This material consisted of PBMCs, taken at follow-up. The receptor source for this set is a male donor with early-stage non-small cell lung cancer. Each CDR3 is given with its conserved first and last residue.

CDR3aa,v_gene,j_gene
CASRPDRGRQETQYF,TRBV5-1,TRBJ2-5
CASSSWGAPHEQYF,TRBV7-6,TRBJ2-7
CASSYSQGLTTTGELFF,TRBV6-5,TRBJ2-2
CASSLDTGGQETQYF,TRBV5-1,TRBJ2-5
CASSVEAQGAFNYGYTF,TRBV9,TRBJ1-2
CASSRWDGLNTGELFF,TRBV3-1,TRBJ2-2
CAISFGPVATNEKLFF,TRBV10-3,TRBJ1-4
CASSAHQAYNEKLFF,TRBV4-3,TRBJ1-4
CASSQGLGGAGATGELFF,TRBV4-2,TRBJ2-2
CASSYSPRDVGKQFF,TRBV6-2/TRBV6-3,TRBJ2-1
CASSLGLVPSDTQYF,TRBV12-3/TRBV12-4,TRBJ2-3
CAWTNDRWDPQHF,TRBV30,TRBJ1-5
CASSRRGRETQYF,TRBV7-3,TRBJ2-5
CAISESTDRAVDTQYF,TRBV10-3,TRBJ2-3
CASSSSGLSYEQYF,TRBV27,TRBJ2-7
CASSIMVGETQYF,TRBV19,TRBJ2-5
CSVEGAPANYGYTF,TRBV29-1,TRBJ1-2
CASSRTANSYEQYF,TRBV19,TRBJ2-7
CASSLAGANTIYF,TRBV7-2,TRBJ1-3
CASSSSGRGRETQYF,TRBV7-3,TRBJ2-5
CASSGGGRGYTF,TRBV25-1,TRBJ1-2
CASSLDDTDTQYF,TRBV6-6,TRBJ2-3
CASSQVTSGPPEPFF,TRBV4-2,TRBJ2-1
CASSDFLAGGLGEQFF,TRBV6-5,TRBJ2-1
CASSFDGHLRYF,TRBV5-1,TRBJ2-7
CSASRTGGGADTQYF,TRBV20-1,TRBJ2-3
CASSVTGARNEQYF,TRBV5-1,TRBJ2-7
CASSMYGGDEQFF,TRBV19,TRBJ2-1
CASSPQGYYEQYF,TRBV28,TRBJ2-7